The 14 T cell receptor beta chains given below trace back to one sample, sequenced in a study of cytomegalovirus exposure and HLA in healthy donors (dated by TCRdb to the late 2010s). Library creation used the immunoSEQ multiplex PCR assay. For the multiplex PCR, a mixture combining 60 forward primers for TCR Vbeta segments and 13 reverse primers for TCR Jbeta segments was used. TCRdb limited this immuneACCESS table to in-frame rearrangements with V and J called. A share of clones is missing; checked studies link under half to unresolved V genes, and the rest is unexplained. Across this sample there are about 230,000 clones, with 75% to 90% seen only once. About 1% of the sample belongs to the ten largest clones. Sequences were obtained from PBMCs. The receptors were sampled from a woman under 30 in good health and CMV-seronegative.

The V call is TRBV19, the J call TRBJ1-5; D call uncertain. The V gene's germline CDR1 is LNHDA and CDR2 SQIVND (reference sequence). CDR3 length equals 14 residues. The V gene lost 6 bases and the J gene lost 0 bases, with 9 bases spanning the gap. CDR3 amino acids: CASSRLYSNQPQHF. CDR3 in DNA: TGTGCCAGTAGCCGTTTATATAGCAATCAGCCCCAGCATTTT.

This CDR3 reads CASSLRITGEAFF. The CDR3 region has the DNA TGCGCCAGCAGCCTGCGAATTACAGGGGAAGCTTTCTTT. V gene TRBV4-1 combines with J gene TRBJ1-1; a weak D match, TRBD1 (6 bases). CDR3 size: 13 residues. Germline-derived CDR1 and CDR2 are MGHRA and YSYEKL. The germline V and J ends were trimmed by 4 bases and 8 bases, with 14 bases remaining between them.

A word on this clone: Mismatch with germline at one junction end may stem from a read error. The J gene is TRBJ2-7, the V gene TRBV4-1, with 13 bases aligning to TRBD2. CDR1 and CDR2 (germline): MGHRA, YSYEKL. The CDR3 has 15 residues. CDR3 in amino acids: CASSQKPGLAGPGLF. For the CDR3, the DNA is TGCGCCAGCAGCCAAAAGCCGGGACTAGCGGGACCGGGATTGTTC.

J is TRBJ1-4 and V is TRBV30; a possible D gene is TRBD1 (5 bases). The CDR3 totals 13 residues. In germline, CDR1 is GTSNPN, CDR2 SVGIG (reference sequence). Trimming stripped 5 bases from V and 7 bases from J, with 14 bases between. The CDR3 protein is CAWGIREAEKLFF. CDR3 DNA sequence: TGTGCCTGGGGTATCAGGGAGGCTGAAAAACTGTTTTTT.

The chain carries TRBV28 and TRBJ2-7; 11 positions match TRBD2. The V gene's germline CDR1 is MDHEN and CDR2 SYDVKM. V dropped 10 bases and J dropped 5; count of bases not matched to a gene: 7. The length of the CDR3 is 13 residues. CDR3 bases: TGTGCCACAACACTAGCGGGAGTAAACGAGCAGTACTTC. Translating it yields CATTLAGVNEQYF.

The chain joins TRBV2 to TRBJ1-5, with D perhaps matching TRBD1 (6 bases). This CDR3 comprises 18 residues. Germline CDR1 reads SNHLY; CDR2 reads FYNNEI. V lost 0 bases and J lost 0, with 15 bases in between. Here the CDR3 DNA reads TGTGCCAGCAGTGAAGCACGGGACACCCCTTATAGCAATCAGCCCCAGCATTTT. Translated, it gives CASSEARDTPYSNQPQHF.

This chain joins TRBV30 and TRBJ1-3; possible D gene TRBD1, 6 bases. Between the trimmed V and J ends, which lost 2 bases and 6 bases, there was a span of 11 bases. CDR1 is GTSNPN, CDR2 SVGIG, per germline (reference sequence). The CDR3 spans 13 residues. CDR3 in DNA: TGTGCCTGGAGTACCCAGGGGACAAACACCATATATTTT. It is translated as CAWSTQGTNTIYF.

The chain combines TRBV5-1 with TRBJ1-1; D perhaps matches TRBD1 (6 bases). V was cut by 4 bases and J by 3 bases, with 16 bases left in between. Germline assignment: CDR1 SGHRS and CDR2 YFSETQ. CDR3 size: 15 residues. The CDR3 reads CASSPRPTGDTEAFF. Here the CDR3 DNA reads TGCGCCAGCAGCCCGAGACCGACAGGAGACACTGAAGCTTTCTTT.

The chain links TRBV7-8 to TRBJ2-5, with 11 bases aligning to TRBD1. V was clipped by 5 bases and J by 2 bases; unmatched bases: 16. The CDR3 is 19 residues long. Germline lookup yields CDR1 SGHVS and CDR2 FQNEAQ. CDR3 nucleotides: TGTGCCAGCAGCCCAGGGACAGGGGGGAGAATCGGGAGACAAGAGACCCAGTACTTC. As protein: CASSPGTGGRIGRQETQYF.

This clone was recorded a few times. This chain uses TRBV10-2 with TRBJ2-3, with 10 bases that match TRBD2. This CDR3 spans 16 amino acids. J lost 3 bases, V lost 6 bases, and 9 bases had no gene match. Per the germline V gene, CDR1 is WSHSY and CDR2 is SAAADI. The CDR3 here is CASRELLAGITDTQYF. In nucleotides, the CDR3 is TGCGCCAGCAGGGAGCTACTAGCGGGAATTACAGATACGCAGTATTTT.

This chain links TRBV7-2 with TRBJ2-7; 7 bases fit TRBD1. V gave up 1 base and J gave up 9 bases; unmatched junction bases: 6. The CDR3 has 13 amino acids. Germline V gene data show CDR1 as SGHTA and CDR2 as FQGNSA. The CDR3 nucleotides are TGTGCCAGCAGCTTAGGGGAACGGACAGGGCAGTACTTC. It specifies CASSLGERTGQYF. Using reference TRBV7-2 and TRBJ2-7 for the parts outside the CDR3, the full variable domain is GAGVSQSPSNKVTEKGKDVELRCDPISGHTALYWYRQSLGQGLEFLIYFQGNSAPDKSGLPSDRFSAERTGGSVSTLTIQRTQQEDSAVYLCASSLGERTGQYFGPGTRLTVT.

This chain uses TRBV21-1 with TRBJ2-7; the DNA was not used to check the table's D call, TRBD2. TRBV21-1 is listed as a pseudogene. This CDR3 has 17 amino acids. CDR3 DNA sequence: TGTGCCAGCAGCAAAGCACTTAGACTTTCCGGGAACTACGAGCAGTACTTC. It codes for CASSKALRLSGNYEQYF.

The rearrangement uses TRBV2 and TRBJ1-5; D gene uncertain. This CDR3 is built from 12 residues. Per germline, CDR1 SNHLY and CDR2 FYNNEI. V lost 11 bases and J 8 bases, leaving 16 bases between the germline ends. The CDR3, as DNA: TGTGCCCTTCGGCGGGGTCTCGAGCCCCAGCATTTT. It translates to CALRRGLEPQHF.

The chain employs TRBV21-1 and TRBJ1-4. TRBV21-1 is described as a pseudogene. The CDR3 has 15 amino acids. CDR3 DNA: TGTGCCAGCAGCAAAGATCTCGGTCTTCGGGAAAAACTGTTTTTT. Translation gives CASSKDLGLREKLFF.